The source of this T cell receptor (beta chain) is a study of regulatory T cells in long-lasting Graves disease (dated by TCRdb to the early 2020s). Context from the whole study: Persistent Graves' disease was defined as persistently positive TSH receptor autoantibodies together with antithyroid drug treatment for over 5 years. Peripheral blood TCR sequencing and RNA sequencing compared persistent Graves' disease patients with newly diagnosed Graves' disease patients. In the clinical cohort, patients with persistent Graves' disease had used antithyroid drugs for an average of about 10.3 years. A total of roughly 35 samples were covered by TCR sequencing, comprising approximately 13 persistent and 20 newly diagnosed Graves' disease patients. The study took place in China and was registered as a clinical trial.

Taken from the germline V gene, the CDR1 and CDR2 loops are MDHEN and SYDVKM. Counted from cysteine to phenylalanine, this CDR3 has 14 amino acids. Only the CDR3 region is kept as DNA, spanning 42 bases read in frame from base 1. The germline ends are 13 bases apart after V is trimmed by 8 bases and J by 1 base. This sample's time point label indicates: persistent/refractory GD, antithyroid drugs over 5 years with positive TRAb. For both TCR sequencing and RNA sequencing, RNA was extracted from PBMCs using TRIzol. The diagnosis of Graves' disease followed American Thyroid Association guidelines. Patients for the study were recruited at an endocrinology department in Xi'an, China. Each patient gave 7 to 9.5 milliliters of peripheral blood, collected in an EDTA anticoagulant tube. PBMCs were isolated by Ficoll Paque Plus density gradient separation without further T cell sorting. An Agilent 2100 Bioanalyzer and agarose gel were used to assess RNA quality, and a NanoDrop 2000 was used to measure RNA concentration.

Regarding this clonotype: What antigen it recognizes has not been identified. No much larger clone is present one base from it, and per-base qualities are unavailable.

What the study reported, not specific to this receptor: Because the primary lesion, thyroid tissue, could not be accessed, the study looked at peripheral blood alone. More public clonotypes were shared among persistent patients (roughly 2,900) than among newly diagnosed patients (just under 1,000). The authors noted that the small sample size was a limitation that may lower accuracy. Sequencing and analysis were restricted to the TCR beta chain. Compared with newly diagnosed patients, persistent Graves' disease patients had lower TCR Shannon entropy and fewer highly expanded clones, which suggests clonal expansion. Persistent disease showed preferential use of TRBV28, TRBJ1-2 and TRBJ2-5, whereas newly diagnosed disease favored TRBV20-1 and TRBJ2-1.

Preparation of the library involved multiplex PCR. Sequencing used an Illumina HiSeq 4000. iRepertoire HTBI primers and Arm-PCR amplification of CDR3 regions were used to construct TCR beta libraries. Gel purification was performed on PCR products prior to sequencing. The paper's processing steps were these. Gene usage analysis of CDR3 amino acid clonotypes relied on the approximately 60 TRBV and 15 or so TRBJ segments identified across samples. Filtered high-quality paired reads were merged into contigs using COPE and FqMerger. Contigs were aligned with BLAST to IMGT TRBV, TRBD and TRBJ reference genes, and CDR3 was defined per IMGT. Any clonotype with a frequency above 0.1% was classified as a highly expanded clone. Repertoire diversity was measured by Shannon entropy, and V-J evenness by the Gini coefficient. A clonotype was considered public if more than one individual shared it. Using fastp at Q25 and MiXCR, TCRdb reprocessed the public reads and kept productive beta chains. Every CDR3 protein is listed once, alongside the most common genes and DNA of its rows. The V and J calls come from TCRdb's annotation, not from the publication. Here the sample has under 350,000 distinct CDR3 sequences; around a fifth occur a single time. Jointly, the top ten make up roughly 56% of the sample.

This clonotype was sampled from a female donor with Graves disease. The rearrangement joined TRBV28 to TRBJ2-3; the D segment could be TRBD2, given 7 matching bases. The sequencing used peripheral blood mononuclear cells (PBMCs), collected when the disease was refractory, from a patient treated with antithyroid drugs. The CDR3 loop reads CASAGRGGTDTQYF. The base sequence is TGTGCCAGCGCAGGGAGGGGGGGCACAGATACGCAGTATTTT. Full variable domain (CDR3 extended with the reference TRBV28 and TRBJ2-3 proteins): DVKVTQSSRYLVKRTGEKVFLECVQDMDHENMFWYRQDPGLGLRLIYFSYDVKMKEKGDIPEGYSVSREKKERFSLILESASTNQTSMYLCASAGRGGTDTQYFGPGTRLTVL.